Sequencing of this TCR beta chain was carried out in a study of OX40 agonist ivuxolimab in advanced cancers. Regarding the research as a whole: The costimulatory receptor OX40 (CD134) was targeted by ivuxolimab, a fully human IgG2 agonistic monoclonal antibody. The monotherapy dose-escalation portion (N ≈ 56 patients) of the phase I ivuxolimab trial is reported in the paper. Partial responses occurred in three dose-escalation patients, of whom one had hepatocellular carcinoma and two had cutaneous melanoma. Intravenous ivuxolimab was administered to patients every 2 weeks at six dose levels: 0.01, 0.1, 0.3, 1.5, 3 and 10 mg/kg. The point of sequencing TCRbeta in the periphery was to test whether ivuxolimab changed TCR sequence diversity and drove clonal T-cell expansion. Prior anti-PD-1, anti-PD-L1 or anti-CTLA-4 therapy was permitted, and checkpoint inhibitors had been received by roughly 42% of dose-escalation patients. In the dose-escalation cohort, approximately 82% of patients were male, and the mean age was 60 years with a range of roughly 20 to 80. Of the roughly 53 patients in dose escalation, about 20 had hepatocellular carcinoma, around 15 had melanoma, 9 had renal cell carcinoma and 9 had head and neck cancer.

Genomic DNA was extracted from sorted cells for sequencing of the TCRbeta CDR3 region. The immunoSEQ Assay was used to sequence the TCRbeta CDR3 regions. TCRdb obtained this table from immuneACCESS and retained in-frame rearrangements with V and J assigned. These tables miss some clones; where compared with another copy, unresolved V genes account for less than half of the shortfall, and the remainder is unexplained. This sample gives more than 15,000 clones in total; roughly 73% of them show up just once. The ten biggest clones cover 25% to 35% of the sample. Patients with a history of autoimmune disease or receiving systemic immunosuppression were excluded from the trial. Peripheral blood for TCR sequencing was collected from all dose cohorts at baseline, on cycle 4 day 1, and on cycle 7 day 1. Samples came from an open-label, multicenter, first-in-human phase I dose-escalation trial of ivuxolimab. Adults with locally advanced or metastatic head and neck squamous cell, hepatocellular, melanoma or renal cell carcinoma were enrolled in the trial. CD4+ and CD8+ T cells were sorted separately from peripheral blood before TCR sequencing.

The paper's findings and limits, for the study overall: Low levels of normalized T-cell clonal expansion were also shown by some nonresponding patients. At doses of 0.1 to 3.0 mg/kg, clonal expansion of both CD4+ and CD8+ T cells in blood was seen between baseline and week 6. Antigen specificity was not determined for the clonally expanded peripheral T cells. After ivuxolimab, more expanded clones were found on average in CD8+ T cells than in CD4+ T cells. In the 0.1-3.0 mg/kg groups, partial responders had among the lowest normalized peripheral clonal expansion, particularly in CD8+ T cells.

About this clone: Its target antigen remains unknown. No base qualities exist here, and no much larger clone lies one base off it.

The sequence was obtained from an adult with an advanced solid tumor such as melanoma, head and neck, liver or kidney cancer. The sample was CD4+ or CD8+ T cells sorted from blood, taken in a trial of the OX40 agonist ivuxolimab.

The CDR3 here reads CSVERGTRRDTQYF. The sequence in DNA is TGCAGCGTTGAACGAGGGACTAGGCGGGATACGCAGTATTTT. In this chain, TRBV29-1 is recombined with TRBJ2-3, and TRBD2 matches 8 of the central bases. The cysteine opens and the phenylalanine closes a CDR3 of 14 amino acids. Solely the CDR3 DNA is kept, with 42 bases framed from the first base. CDR1 and CDR2, per the germline V gene, are SQVTM and ANQGSEA. Clipping removes 2 bases from V and 6 bases from J, with 7 as the unmatched junction base count.